The next 10 T cell receptor beta chains were all read from a single sample in a study of beta chain features in type 1 diabetes. Every isolated RNA sample was fully reverse transcribed, so sequencing captured expressed TCRB transcripts. Sequencing was performed with immunoSEQ multiplex PCR; in TCRdb, only in-frame clones are kept and a portion is missing. The sample has under 900,000 clones, 17% seen once. The specimen was naive CD4+ T cells from blood. The source of these receptors is a woman younger than 30 in good health.

This clone was observed a handful of times. The chain uses TRBV28 and TRBJ2-7, with 8 bases that match TRBD1. The CDR3 is 14 amino acids. Trimming removed 3 bases from V and 1 base from J; junction bases left unmatched: 2. CDR1 MDHEN and CDR2 SYDVKM come from the germline V gene. CDR3 loop: CASSLTGASYEQYF. CDR3 nucleotide sequence: TGTGCCAGCAGTTTGACAGGGGCGTCCTACGAGCAGTACTTC.

This clone turned up a few times. CDR3 region: CASSSSPGNTIYF. CDR3 in DNA: TGTGCCAGCAGCTCTAGTCCTGGAAACACCATATATTTT. The V gene is TRBV7-9, the J gene TRBJ1-3; D gene unclear. The CDR3 spans 13 residues. The germline V gene has CDR1 SEHNR and CDR2 FQNEAQ (reference sequence). Deletions cut 4 bases from V and 2 bases from J, with 6 bases between.

This clone showed up just a few times. The gene calls are TRBV7-2 and TRBJ1-5, with D perhaps matching TRBD1 (6 bases). The CDR3 runs 15 residues. The V end was cut by 0 bases, the J end by 2 bases, with 8 bases between. Germline CDR1 reads SGHTA; CDR2 reads FQGNSA. The CDR3 DNA reads as TGTGCCAGCAGCTTAGCGGACAGACGCAATCAGCCCCAGCATTTT. Its protein product is CASSLADRRNQPQHF.

CDR3: CASTSTRGQLNTIYF. The CDR3 DNA follows: TGTGCCAGCACATCGACCAGGGGGCAGTTAAACACCATATATTTT. The chain employs TRBV25-1 and TRBJ1-3, with 8 bases fitting TRBD1. CDR3 size: 15 residues. Trimming took 7 bases from V and 6 from J; bases not matched to a gene: 11. Germline V gene sequence: CDR1 MGHDK, CDR2 SYGVNS.

CDR3 in amino acids: CASSYARRNTEAFF. CDR3 in DNA: TGTGCCAGCAGTTACGCCCGGAGGAACACTGAAGCTTTCTTT. The rearrangement links TRBV6-6 to TRBJ1-1, with D unclear. Germline values: CDR1 MNHNY, CDR2 SVGAGI (reference sequence). V was pared by 2 bases and J by 1 base, with 8 bases between. The CDR3 runs to 14 residues.

On this clone itself: The same CDR3 arises from other DNA sequences in this sample as well. This CDR3 is CASSPWTGQETQYF. The CDR3 region has the DNA TGTGCCAGCAGTCCCTGGACAGGACAAGAGACCCAGTACTTC. The chain has TRBV28 and TRBJ2-5; 7 nucleotides match TRBD1. The CDR3 runs to 14 residues. V lost 5 bases, J lost 2 bases, and 5 bases stayed unmatched. CDR1 and CDR2 (germline): MDHEN, SYDVKM.

This clone was recorded a few times. CDR3 nucleotides: TGTGCCAGCAGCCCCCGGACAGGGGAATCGAACTATGGCTACACCTTC. This translates into CASSPRTGESNYGYTF. This sequence joins TRBV5-4 and TRBJ1-2, with 9 bases aligning to TRBD1. The CDR3 spans 16 residues. J was trimmed by 2 bases and V by 4 bases; bases with no gene match: 9. Germline CDR1 and CDR2: SGHNT and YYREEE (reference sequence).

The chain recombines TRBV5-1 with TRBJ2-3, with D possibly matching TRBD1 (5 bases). The CDR3 runs to 15 residues. Trimming left V 4 bases short and J 1 base short, with 13 bases between. Per the germline V gene, CDR1 is SGHRS and CDR2 is YFSETQ. In DNA, the CDR3 is TGCGCCAGCAGCCGTCAGGGCTATGGCACAGATACGCAGTATTTT. The encoded protein is CASSRQGYGTDTQYF. The complete variable domain, with remaining parts taken from reference TRBV5-1 and TRBJ2-3, reads KAGVTQTPRYLIKTRGQQVTLSCSPISGHRSVSWYQQTPGQGLQFLFEYFSETQRNKGNFPGRFSGRQFSNSRSEMNVSTLELGDSALYLCASSRQGYGTDTQYFGPGTRLTVL.

The chain recombines TRBV7-2 with TRBJ2-1; D call uncertain. This CDR3 spans 11 amino acids. The germline V gene has CDR1 SGHTA and CDR2 FQGNSA. Trimming left V 5 bases short and J 9 bases short, with 8 bases between. The CDR3 protein is CASSKWTEQFF. DNA of the CDR3: TGTGCCAGCAGCAAATGGACTGAGCAGTTCTTC.

A few counts support this clone. Other DNA sequences from this sample encode an identical CDR3 as well. The chain couples TRBV20-1 to TRBJ2-7; D uncertain. Germline V lookup: CDR1 DFQATT, CDR2 SNEGSKA (reference sequence). This CDR3 is 11 amino acids long. V lost 5 bases and J lost 6, with 11 bases in between. The CDR3 loop reads CSAPAPGEQYF. The DNA of the CDR3 is TGCAGTGCTCCTGCCCCCGGCGAGCAGTACTTC.